These 17 T cell receptor beta chains were all obtained from the same sample, sequenced in a study of technical replicates of blood from a few donors. The assay was immunoSEQ multiplex PCR, and TCRdb's table has in-frame clones only and misses some. The repertoire holds tens of thousands of clones, with roughly 98% as singletons. Sequencing input: T cells isolated from PBMCs. The source is a human donor in good health.

The chain uses TRBV6-1 and TRBJ1-5, with D uncertain. The V and J ends lost 4 bases and 3 bases respectively, with 7 bases between them. Germline V CDR1 and CDR2: MNHNS, SASEGT. The CDR3 extends over 13 amino acids. CDR3 residues: CASSATVNQPQHF. The CDR3 coding sequence is TGTGCCAGCAGTGCCACAGTCAATCAGCCCCAGCATTTT.

This chain uses TRBV2 with TRBJ1-1, with D perhaps TRBD1 (5 bases). The CDR3 loop spans 13 amino acids. Trimming shortened V by 8 bases and J by 11 bases, and 21 bases separated the two germline ends. Germline CDR1 and CDR2: SNHLY and FYNNEI. The DNA of the CDR3 is TGTGCCAGCCGGGATGAAAGCGGGGGGTCGGCTTTCTTT. Amino acids: CASRDESGGSAFF. Combining the CDR3 with reference TRBV2 and TRBJ1-1 gives the whole variable domain EPEVTQTPSHQVTQMGQEVILRCVPISNHLYFYWYRQILGQKVEFLVSFYNNEISEKSEIFDDQFSVERPDGSNFTLKIRSTKLEDSAMYFCASRDESGGSAFFGQGTRLTVV.

This chain joins TRBV5-1 and TRBJ2-3, with a tentative D call TRBD2 (6 bases). Trimming cost V 0 bases and J 0 bases, with 11 bases left between them. In germline, CDR1 is SGHRS, CDR2 YFSETQ. This CDR3 has 16 residues. This CDR3 is CASSLGGGTSTDTQYF. The CDR3 DNA follows: TGCGCCAGCAGCTTGGGAGGCGGGACGAGCACAGATACGCAGTATTTT.

The chain combines TRBV5-4 with TRBJ1-4, with D perhaps TRBD1 (5 bases). Trimming removed 2 bases from V and 4 bases from J, with 9 bases in between. Germline V gene sequence: CDR1 SGHNT, CDR2 YYREEE (reference sequence). CDR3 length: 14 residues. The CDR3 DNA sequence: TGTGCCAGCAGCTTAAAGGGGTTTAATGAAAAACTGTTTTTT. Residues: CASSLKGFNEKLFF.

The rearrangement links TRBV27 to TRBJ2-2, with D maybe TRBD1 (5 bases). The CDR3 is made up of 17 amino acids. Germline V CDR1 and CDR2: MNHEY, SMNVEV (reference sequence). V dropped 2 bases and J dropped 1 base, with 14 bases sitting between them. The CDR3 bases are TGTGCCAGCAGTTTAACCGGACACCTGATGAACACCGGGGAGCTGTTTTTT. It translates to CASSLTGHLMNTGELFF.

This chain uses TRBV7-2 with TRBJ2-7; unclear D gene. Germline V CDR1 and CDR2: SGHTA, FQGNSA. Trimming stripped 3 bases from V and 0 bases from J, with 6 bases between. There are 13 residues in the CDR3. DNA of the CDR3: TGTGCCAGCAGCTTTAGCTTCTCCTACGAGCAGTACTTC. This translates into CASSFSFSYEQYF.

This chain links TRBV10-3 with TRBJ2-7; TRBD1 matches at 10 bases. Germline V CDR1 and CDR2: ENHRY, SYGVKD. V lost 10 bases, J lost 3 bases, and 9 bases stayed unmatched. This CDR3 has 14 residues. CDR3 bases: TGTGCCACCGTGGGACAGGGGAGTCTCTACGAGCAGTACTTC. Translating gives CATVGQGSLYEQYF.

The chain combines TRBV7-8 with TRBJ1-1, with D maybe TRBD1 (6 bases). The CDR3 runs to 16 residues. V was cut by 4 bases and J by 6 bases, with 21 bases left in between. CDR1 SGHVS and CDR2 FQNEAQ come from the germline V gene. The CDR3 nucleotides read TGTGCCAGCAGCTATGATTCGGGGGGCGGCGGGCCTGAAGCTTTCTTT. Translating gives CASSYDSGGGGPEAFF.

The chain carries TRBV27 and TRBJ1-1; 7 bases are a match to TRBD1. The CDR3 extends over 15 amino acids. Germline-derived CDR1 and CDR2 are MNHEY and SMNVEV (reference sequence). V lost 0 bases and J lost 8; bases outside the gene matches: 9. The CDR3, as DNA: TGTGCCAGCAGTTTATCTCCGTTAGGGGGCGCGGAAGCTTTCTTT. It specifies CASSLSPLGGAEAFF.

The CDR3 nucleotides read TGTGCCAGCAGTTACGGAGGGGTCGAGTATGGCTACACCTTC. This codes for CASSYGGVEYGYTF. V gene TRBV6-5 combines with J gene TRBJ1-2; the D gene is possibly TRBD1 (5 bases). CDR3 length equals 14 residues. CDR1 MNHEY and CDR2 SVGAGI come from the germline V gene. The V gene lost 2 bases and the J gene lost 5 bases, with 12 bases spanning the gap.

This rearrangement joins TRBV29-1 to TRBJ2-1; 8 nucleotides match TRBD2. Germline V gives CDR1 SQVTM, CDR2 ANQGSEA. V lost 6 bases and J lost 9; bases outside the gene matches: 19. This CDR3 has 16 amino acids. CDR3 amino acids: CSVPWVAGTTSAEQFF. DNA of the CDR3: TGCAGCGTCCCCTGGGTAGCGGGGACCACGAGTGCTGAGCAGTTCTTC.

The chain employs TRBV9 and TRBJ1-2; unclear D gene. This CDR3 contains 11 residues. Germline CDR1 and CDR2: SGDLS and YYNGEE. The V and J ends lost 4 bases and 9 bases respectively, with 10 bases between them. DNA for the CDR3: TGTGCCAGCAGCTCCATGAGTCGCTACACCTTC. Encoded protein: CASSSMSRYTF.

This clone was detected once. The chain employs TRBV30 and TRBJ1-2; 7 bases are a match to TRBD1. With 7 bases clipped from V and 2 bases from J, the junction kept 7 bases outside the gene matches. CDR1 is GTSNPN, CDR2 SVGIG, per germline (reference sequence). The CDR3 has 13 amino acids. The CDR3, as DNA: TGTGCCTCTCCCTTGGGACAGAACTATGGCTACACCTTC. Translation: CASPLGQNYGYTF.

The chain carries TRBV5-4 and TRBJ1-2, with D perhaps TRBD1 (5 bases). The ends were cut back, 0 bases at V and 6 bases at J, with 9 bases in the middle. Germline V gene lookup returns CDR1 SGHNT and CDR2 YYREEE (reference sequence). The CDR3 consists of 13 residues. CDR3 nucleotides: TGTGCCAGCAGCTTGGTCGCAGGGAATGGCTACACCTTC. This sequence encodes CASSLVAGNGYTF. Based on the CDR3 plus reference TRBV5-4 and TRBJ1-2, the full variable domain is ETGVTQSPTHLIKTRGQQVTLRCSSQSGHNTVSWYQQALGQGPQFIFQYYREEENGRGNFPPRFSGLQFPNYSSELNVNALELDDSALYLCASSLVAGNGYTFGSGTRLTVV.

V usage is TRBV5-1 and J usage is TRBJ2-5, with TRBD2 as a possible D gene (5 bases). The CDR3 is made up of 15 amino acids. Germline V gene lookup returns CDR1 SGHRS and CDR2 YFSETQ. The V and J ends lost 0 bases and 2 bases respectively, with 11 bases between them. The CDR3: CASSLVGSEQETQYF. The CDR3 DNA reads as TGCGCCAGCAGCTTGGTAGGTAGCGAACAAGAGACCCAGTACTTC.

The chain is built from TRBV2 and TRBJ2-7, with a possible D match to TRBD1 (6 bases). The ends were cut back, 2 bases at V and 5 bases at J, with 10 bases in the middle. Germline CDR1 and CDR2: SNHLY and FYNNEI. This CDR3 is built from 13 residues. Here the CDR3 reads CASSEQGYHEQYF. For the CDR3, the DNA is TGTGCCAGCAGTGAACAGGGGTACCACGAGCAGTACTTC. Variable domain in full (rest from reference TRBV2 and TRBJ2-7): EPEVTQTPSHQVTQMGQEVILRCVPISNHLYFYWYRQILGQKVEFLVSFYNNEISEKSEIFDDQFSVERPDGSNFTLKIRSTKLEDSAMYFCASSEQGYHEQYFGPGTRLTVT.

The V gene is TRBV5-1, the J gene TRBJ2-5; 10 bases agree with TRBD2. CDR3 length: 16 residues. V dropped 4 bases and J dropped 5; count of bases not matched to a gene: 11. From germline, CDR1 is SGHRS and CDR2 YFSETQ. The CDR3 bases are TGCGCCAGCAGCCAAAGGCAGCGGGAGGGACAGGAGACCCAGTACTTC. Its translation is CASSQRQREGQETQYF.